A selection of T cell receptor beta chains follows, all from one sample in a study of early T cells in non-severe SARS-CoV-2 infection. TCRdb redid the calling of the 5' RACE reads with MiXCR, one entry per CDR3 protein. This sample has roughly 51,000 distinct CDR3 sequences; 11% occur once, and the top ten carry roughly a tenth. The sequenced material came from whole blood. All receptors come from an adult who was a healthcare worker with PCR-confirmed SARS-CoV-2 infection or an uninfected control (not recorded which). CDR3s include the opening cysteine and the closing phenylalanine or tryptophan. The order of the fields is CDR3 protein, CDR3 DNA, J gene, V gene, D gene, clone size. D genes are given only for firm matches. Only part of the rows carry a size: once, few, many, or a class if the clone is expanded.

cdr3_aa: CASSLRSNRGYTDTQYF; cdr3_nt: TGTGCCAGCAGCTTACGATCTAATCGAGGTTACACAGATACGCAGTATTTT; j_call: TRBJ2-3; v_call: TRBV7-2; d_call: NA; clone_size: many
cdr3_aa: CASSWPQDLGPYNEQFF; cdr3_nt: TGTGCCAGCAGCTGGCCCCAAGATTTAGGGCCCTACAATGAGCAGTTCTTC; j_call: TRBJ2-1; v_call: TRBV11-2; d_call: NA; clone_size: few
cdr3_aa: CASSSPGLGQETQYF; cdr3_nt: TGTGCCAGCTCATCACCGGGACTGGGACAAGAGACCCAGTACTTC; j_call: TRBJ2-5; v_call: TRBV18; d_call: NA; clone_size: few
cdr3_aa: CASSQDGGTGNTIYF; cdr3_nt: TGTGCCAGCAGCCAAGACGGGGGTACTGGAAACACCATATATTTT; j_call: TRBJ1-3; v_call: TRBV4-2; d_call: NA; clone_size: few
cdr3_aa: CASSLSETQYF; cdr3_nt: TGTGCCAGCAGCTTAAGCGAGACCCAGTACTTC; j_call: TRBJ2-5; v_call: TRBV7-9; d_call: NA; clone_size: many
cdr3_aa: CASSARQGAGEQFF; cdr3_nt: TGTGCCAGCAGCGCCCGACAGGGGGCAGGTGAGCAGTTCTTC; j_call: TRBJ2-1; v_call: TRBV7-3; d_call: TRBD1; clone_size: NA
cdr3_aa: CASSKPQGGAYEQYF; cdr3_nt: TGTGCCAGCAGTAAACCTCAGGGGGGTGCCTACGAGCAGTACTTC; j_call: TRBJ2-7; v_call: TRBV3-1; d_call: NA; clone_size: NA
cdr3_aa: CASIPGTAGNTIYF; cdr3_nt: TGTGCCAGCATTCCCGGGACGGCTGGAAACACCATATATTTT; j_call: TRBJ1-3; v_call: TRBV28; d_call: NA; clone_size: NA
cdr3_aa: CASSKGSQETQYF; cdr3_nt: TGTGCCAGCAGCAAGGGCTCCCAAGAGACCCAGTACTTC; j_call: TRBJ2-5; v_call: TRBV11-2; d_call: NA; clone_size: few
cdr3_aa: CASSARTGDNEQFF; cdr3_nt: TGCGCCAGCAGCGCTCGGACAGGGGACAATGAGCAGTTCTTC; j_call: TRBJ2-1; v_call: TRBV5-1; d_call: TRBD1; clone_size: few
cdr3_aa: CASSPPPGAFF; cdr3_nt: TGTGCCAGCAGTCCCCCGCCGGGGGCTTTCTTT; j_call: TRBJ1-1; v_call: TRBV12-3/TRBV12-4; d_call: NA; clone_size: many
cdr3_aa: CASRTLFGNTEAFF; cdr3_nt: TGTGCCAGCAGAACCCTTTTCGGGAACACTGAAGCTTTCTTT; j_call: TRBJ1-1; v_call: TRBV6-5; d_call: NA; clone_size: NA
cdr3_aa: CASSSSGSPEGTDTQYF; cdr3_nt: TGTGCCAGCAGCTCTAGCGGGTCCCCCGAGGGAACAGATACGCAGTATTTT; j_call: TRBJ2-3; v_call: TRBV6-5; d_call: TRBD2; clone_size: many
cdr3_aa: CASSESNLVGNEQFF; cdr3_nt: TGTGCCAGCAGTGAATCCAACTTAGTAGGCAATGAGCAGTTCTTC; j_call: TRBJ2-1; v_call: TRBV25-1; d_call: NA; clone_size: NA
cdr3_aa: CASRGDRGVYNEQFF; cdr3_nt: TGTGCCAGCAGGGGGGACAGGGGGGTATACAATGAGCAGTTCTTC; j_call: TRBJ2-1; v_call: TRBV27; d_call: TRBD1; clone_size: few